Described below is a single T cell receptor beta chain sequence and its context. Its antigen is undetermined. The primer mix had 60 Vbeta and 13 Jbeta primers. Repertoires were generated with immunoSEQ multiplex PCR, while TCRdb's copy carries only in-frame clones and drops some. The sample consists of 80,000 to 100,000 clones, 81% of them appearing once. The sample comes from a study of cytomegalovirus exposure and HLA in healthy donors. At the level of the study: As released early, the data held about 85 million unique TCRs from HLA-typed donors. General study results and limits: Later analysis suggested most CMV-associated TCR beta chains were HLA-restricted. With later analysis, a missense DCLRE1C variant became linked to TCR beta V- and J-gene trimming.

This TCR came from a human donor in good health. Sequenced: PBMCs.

CDR3 protein: CASSPEGSAYNEQFF. The CDR3 DNA is TGTGCCAGCAGCCCCGAGGGCAGCGCCTACAATGAGCAGTTCTTC. The chain couples TRBV11-2 to TRBJ2-1, with D maybe TRBD2 (5 bases). Germline V gene lookup returns CDR1 SGHAT and CDR2 FQNNGV. The CDR3 covers 15 residues. V gave up 5 bases and J gave up 2 bases, with 13 bases separating them.